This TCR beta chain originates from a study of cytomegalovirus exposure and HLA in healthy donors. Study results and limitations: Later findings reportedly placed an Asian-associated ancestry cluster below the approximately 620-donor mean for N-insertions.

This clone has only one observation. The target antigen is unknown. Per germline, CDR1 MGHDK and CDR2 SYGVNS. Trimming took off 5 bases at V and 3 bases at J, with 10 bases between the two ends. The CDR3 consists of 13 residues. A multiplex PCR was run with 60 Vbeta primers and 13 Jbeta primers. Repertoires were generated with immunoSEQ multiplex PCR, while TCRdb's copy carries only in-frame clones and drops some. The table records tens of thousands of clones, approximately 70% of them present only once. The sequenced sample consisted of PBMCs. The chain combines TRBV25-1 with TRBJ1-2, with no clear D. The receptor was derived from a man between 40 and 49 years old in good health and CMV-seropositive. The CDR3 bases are TGTGCCAGCAGTCAGCTAAGCGACTATGGCTACACCTTC. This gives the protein CASSQLSDYGYTF.